These T cell receptor beta chains were read from a single sample in a study of cytomegalovirus exposure and HLA in healthy donors. Measured with immunoSEQ multiplex PCR; TCRdb has only the in-frame clones, and not every one. The sample holds 180,000 or so clones, 76% seen once. The sequenced sample was PBMCs. The receptors here all came from a man younger than 35 in good health and CMV-seronegative. CDR3s include the opening cysteine and the closing phenylalanine or tryptophan. D genes are given only for firm matches. The size field is filled for only some rows; it gives once, few, many or a size class.

TRBD1,.,TRBJ1-3,TRBV4-1,CASGQDRQDRGLRNTIYF,TGCGCCAGCGGCCAAGATCGGCAGGACAGGGGGCTAAGAAACACCATATATTTT
TRBD2,once,TRBJ2-7,TRBV7-2,CASSPGQRGRSYEQYF,TGTGCCAGCAGCCCGGGGCAGCGGGGCCGCTCCTACGAGCAGTACTTC
TRBD2,few,TRBJ2-7,TRBV27,CASSLWGLAALGGSYEQYF,TGTGCCAGCAGTTTATGGGGACTAGCGGCCCTCGGTGGCTCCTACGAGCAGTACTTC
TRBD1,.,TRBJ1-2,TRBV9,CASSTGTGDYGYTF,TGTGCCAGCAGCACCGGGACAGGGGACTATGGCTACACCTTC
TRBD2,.,TRBJ2-7,TRBV18,CASSPGLAGSYEQYF,TGTGCCAGCTCACCGGGGCTAGCGGGATCCTACGAGCAGTACTTC
TRBD1,.,TRBJ1-5,TRBV6-6,CASSWDRGNQPQHF,TGTGCCAGCAGTTGGGACAGGGGGAATCAGCCCCAGCATTTT
.,.,TRBJ2-7,TRBV28,CASSLEGTYEQYF,TGTGCCAGCAGTTTAGAGGGTACCTACGAGCAGTACTTC
TRBD2,.,TRBJ2-1,TRBV11-3,CASSLVAGVGNEQFF,TGTGCCAGCAGCTTGGTAGCGGGAGTAGGAAATGAGCAGTTCTTC
TRBD2,few,TRBJ2-1,TRBV5-1,CASSDGRGGDEQFF,TGCGCCAGCAGCGATGGACGGGGGGGGGATGAGCAGTTCTTC
TRBD2,.,TRBJ2-1,TRBV4-1,CASSQGGLAANEQFF,TGCGCCAGCAGCCAAGGGGGACTAGCGGCCAATGAGCAGTTCTTC
.,.,TRBJ2-2,TRBV30,CAWSASPTGELFF,TGTGCCTGGAGCGCTAGCCCCACCGGGGAGCTGTTTTTT
TRBD2,.,TRBJ2-5,TRBV6-6,CASITGGPEETQYF,TGTGCCAGCATTACGGGGGGGCCGGAAGAGACCCAGTACTTC
.,.,TRBJ1-2,TRBV11-3,CASSAGQYGYTF,TGTGCCAGCAGCGCCGGACAGTATGGCTACACCTTC
TRBD1,.,TRBJ2-2,TRBV19,CAGRTGWDTGELFF,TGTGCCGGACGGACAGGCTGGGACACCGGGGAGCTGTTTTTT
.,.,TRBJ2-1,TRBV7-4,CASSQTSISYNEQFF,TGTGCCAGCAGCCAGACTAGTATCTCCTACAATGAGCAGTTCTTC
TRBD1,.,TRBJ1-3,TRBV6-4,CASRKQGAGNTIYF,TGTGCCAGCAGGAAACAGGGGGCTGGAAACACCATATATTTT
TRBD1,.,TRBJ1-1,TRBV29-1,CSAGTGDTEAFF,TGCAGCGCCGGGACAGGGGACACTGAAGCTTTCTTT
.,.,TRBJ2-2,TRBV14,CASSQRGRTTPTGELFF,TGTGCCAGCAGCCAACGAGGGCGCACAACCCCCACCGGGGAGCTGTTTTTT
.,.,TRBJ1-2,TRBV5-1,CASSLGDTGFNYGYTF,TGCGCCAGCAGCTTGGGTGACACCGGATTTAACTATGGCTACACCTTC
TRBD1,.,TRBJ1-1,TRBV7-9,CASSHPTGGDSTEAFF,TGTGCCAGCAGCCACCCGACAGGGGGTGATAGCACTGAAGCTTTCTTT
.,.,TRBJ2-2,TRBV28,CASSSSGWKNTGELFF,TGTGCCAGCAGTTCCAGCGGGTGGAAGAACACCGGGGAGCTGTTTTTT
TRBD1,few,TRBJ1-6,TRBV27,CASSLLTGLDSPLHF,TGTGCCAGCAGTTTATTGACAGGGTTGGATTCACCCCTCCACTTT
.,.,TRBJ2-3,TRBV19,CASSISSQTDTQYF,TGTGCCAGTAGTATCTCCTCGCAGACAGATACGCAGTATTTT
.,.,TRBJ2-7,TRBV9,CASSVGVTGSAYEQYF,TGTGCCAGCAGCGTAGGGGTTACAGGGTCGGCCTACGAGCAGTACTTC
TRBD1,few,TRBJ2-3,TRBV7-2,CASSLQPGTGQADTQYF,TGTGCCAGCAGCCTTCAACCCGGGACAGGGCAGGCAGATACGCAGTATTTT
.,.,TRBJ2-7,TRBV4-2,CASSQVRGLDSYEQYF,TGTGCCAGCAGCCAAGTAAGGGGACTGGACTCCTACGAGCAGTACTTC
TRBD1,.,TRBJ2-3,TRBV7-9,CASSRQDRNTQYF,TGTGCCAGCAGCCGACAGGACAGGAATACGCAGTATTTT
.,few,TRBJ1-6,TRBV5-1,CASRGLWERWWSPLHF,TGCGCCAGCAGGGGTTTGTGGGAGAGGTGGTGGTCACCCCTCCACTTT
.,once,TRBJ2-1,TRBV29-1,CSVVAGGDEQFF,TGCAGCGTTGTCGCAGGCGGGGATGAGCAGTTCTTC
TRBD1,.,TRBJ2-2,TRBV5-6,CASRQGQNTGELFF,TGTGCCAGCCGACAGGGGCAGAACACCGGGGAGCTGTTTTTT
.,.,TRBJ2-7,TRBV4-1,CASSQSGGRVIYEQYF,TGCGCCAGCAGTCAATCTGGCGGCAGGGTAATTTACGAGCAGTACTTC